These 24 T cell receptor beta chains share one sample of origin, sequenced in a study of blood T cell repertoires in COVID-19. Data came from immunoSEQ multiplex PCR; TCRdb stores just in-frame clones and leaves some out. The sample has 90,000 to 130,000 clones; approximately 90% are singletons. The source material was peripheral blood. Source of these receptors: a woman aged 50 to 65 with acute or convalescent COVID-19.

This clone was recorded once. The chain links TRBV25-1 to TRBJ1-5, with D perhaps TRBD1 (5 bases). V was cut by 1 base and J by 3 bases, with 7 bases left in between. Germline lookup yields CDR1 MGHDK and CDR2 SYGVNS. CDR3 length: 14 residues. CDR3 bases: TGTGCCAGCAGTGAATTACAGGCCAATCAGCCCCAGCATTTT. Its protein is CASSELQANQPQHF. The complete variable domain, with remaining parts taken from reference TRBV25-1 and TRBJ1-5, reads EADIYQTPRYLVIGTGKKITLECSQTMGHDKMYWYQQDPGMELHLIHYSYGVNSTEKGDLSSESTVSRIRTEHFPLTLESARPSHTSQYLCASSELQANQPQHFGDGTRLSIL.

The rearrangement uses TRBV9 and TRBJ2-7, with D possibly being TRBD1 (8 bases). The CDR3 consists of 15 residues. Per the germline V gene, CDR1 is SGDLS and CDR2 is YYNGEE. V was shortened by 4 bases and J by 5 bases, with 19 bases between the two germline ends. The CDR3 reads CASSPQGGPVDEQYF. DNA of the CDR3: TGTGCCAGCAGCCCACAGGGGGGGCCCGTGGACGAGCAGTACTTC.

The V gene is TRBV6-1, the J gene TRBJ2-3, with 10 bases identical to TRBD2. The V gene's germline CDR1 is MNHNS and CDR2 SASEGT. This CDR3 is built from 18 residues. V lost 3 bases, J lost 4 bases, and 13 bases stayed unmatched. The CDR3 loop is CASSERASGRKVPDTQYF. DNA of the CDR3: TGTGCCAGCAGTGAGAGGGCTAGCGGGAGAAAGGTTCCAGATACGCAGTATTTT.

The chain links TRBV6-5 to TRBJ2-5, with D tentatively TRBD2 (6 bases). This CDR3 spans 13 amino acids. The V end was cut by 6 bases, the J end by 3 bases, with 11 bases between. Germline V gene sequence: CDR1 MNHEY, CDR2 SVGAGI. The CDR3 sequence is CASSREREETQYF. The CDR3 DNA reads as TGTGCCAGCAGCCGGGAGAGGGAAGAGACCCAGTACTTC.

The V gene is TRBV24-1, the J gene TRBJ2-1; no reliable D call. Germline V gene sequence: CDR1 KGHDR, CDR2 SFDVKD. V lost 0 bases and J lost 0, with 8 bases in between. CDR3 length: 16 residues. The CDR3 sequence: CATSDLFPSSYNEQFF. CDR3 bases: TGTGCCACCAGTGATTTGTTTCCCAGCTCCTACAATGAGCAGTTCTTC.

The chain uses TRBV18 and TRBJ2-5, with D possibly matching TRBD1 (6 bases). V lost 3 bases and J 1 base, leaving 9 bases between the germline ends. Per germline, CDR1 KGHSH and CDR2 LQKENI. CDR3 length: 14 residues. As DNA, the CDR3 is TGTGCCAGCTCACCCGGGACACCCCAAGAGACCCAGTACTTC. Protein: CASSPGTPQETQYF. Using reference TRBV18 and TRBJ2-5 for the parts outside the CDR3, the full variable domain is NAGVMQNPRHLVRRRGQEARLRCSPMKGHSHVYWYRQLPEEGLKFMVYLQKENIIDESGMPKERFSAEFPKEGPSILRIQQVVRGDSAAYFCASSPGTPQETQYFGPGTRLLVL.

The gene calls are TRBV5-6 and TRBJ2-1; a possible D gene is TRBD1 (5 bases). V lost 2 bases to trimming and J lost 0 bases, with 15 bases between them. The germline CDR1 and CDR2 sequences are SGHDT and YYEEEE. CDR3 length: 17 amino acids. This chain's CDR3 is CASSLRQGKSSYNEQFF. In nucleotides, the CDR3 is TGTGCCAGCAGCTTAAGGCAGGGAAAAAGCTCCTACAATGAGCAGTTCTTC.

This rearrangement joins TRBV19 to TRBJ1-1, with D unclear. V lost 5 bases to trimming and J lost 1 base, with 11 bases between them. Germline CDR1 and CDR2: LNHDA and SQIVND (reference sequence). The CDR3 sequence is 14 residues long. The CDR3 bases are TGTGCCAGTAGTTCATCAGGTCAGAACACTGAAGCTTTCTTT. Its translation: CASSSSGQNTEAFF.

This sequence joins TRBV28 and TRBJ1-1, with a weak D call TRBD1 (5 bases). Trimming took 5 bases from V and 6 from J, leaving 16 bases between them. The CDR3 has 14 amino acids. Germline values: CDR1 MDHEN, CDR2 SYDVKM. CDR3 DNA sequence: TGTGCCAGCAGTCCCGGCAGGGTATCAGCTGAAGCTTTCTTT. Protein sequence: CASSPGRVSAEAFF.

This clone was seen only once. The chain joins TRBV9 to TRBJ1-1; D remains unclear. The germline V gene encodes CDR1 SGDLS and CDR2 YYNGEE. Trimming took off 0 bases at V and 10 bases at J, with 4 bases between the two ends. The CDR3 sequence is 10 residues long. In nucleotides, the CDR3 is TGTGCCAGCAGCGTAGCTCCAGCTTTCTTT. Protein sequence: CASSVAPAFF.

The V and J genes are TRBV5-8 and TRBJ1-2; unclear D gene. This CDR3 spans 14 amino acids. Trimming shortened V by 0 bases and J by 1 base, and 7 bases separated the two germline ends. Germline V lookup: CDR1 SGHTS, CDR2 YDEGEE. In DNA form, the CDR3 reads TGTGCCAGCAGCTTGGGGCCGGGTAACTATGGCTACACCTTC. It codes for CASSLGPGNYGYTF.

The J gene is TRBJ1-1, the V gene TRBV5-1; 8 nucleotides match TRBD1. The V gene's germline CDR1 is SGHRS and CDR2 YFSETQ. The CDR3 has 13 residues. Losses at the gene ends were 4 bases for V and 4 bases for J; bases not matched to a gene: 3. CDR3 DNA: TGCGCCAGCAGCGGAACAGGGGGCACTGAAGCTTTCTTT. Encoded protein: CASSGTGGTEAFF.

The chain carries TRBV2 and TRBJ2-1; 9 bases match TRBD2. The CDR3 length is 15 residues. The J segment lost 8 bases and the V segment lost 4 bases, leaving 9 bases of the junction unmatched. Germline V gene data show CDR1 as SNHLY and CDR2 as FYNNEI. The CDR3 is CASSGGRGRAYEQFF. CDR3 bases: TGTGCCAGCAGTGGGGGCCGCGGGAGGGCTTATGAGCAGTTCTTC.

The chain joins TRBV6-2 or TRBV6-3 to TRBJ2-5; 9 nucleotides match TRBD2. The CDR3 runs to 16 residues. Germline CDR1 and CDR2: MNHEY and SVGEGT. Unmatched junction bases numbered 12, after V lost 5 bases and J lost 5 bases. The chain's CDR3 is CASSEHSGSGGETQYF. The CDR3 nucleotides are TGTGCCAGCAGTGAGCATAGCGGGAGCGGTGGTGAGACCCAGTACTTC.

The chain uses TRBV6-2 or TRBV6-3 and TRBJ2-7, with D possibly being TRBD1 (6 bases). V was trimmed by 2 bases and J by 0 bases, leaving 11 bases between them. Germline assignment: CDR1 MNHEY and CDR2 SVGEGT. The CDR3 is made up of 15 amino acids. CDR3 in DNA: TGTGCCAGCAGTTACCCAGGGGACCCCTCCTACGAGCAGTACTTC. As protein: CASSYPGDPSYEQYF.

This rearrangement joins TRBV3-1 (or the pseudogene TRBV3-2) to TRBJ2-1; 8 bases line up with TRBD2. The germline CDR1 and CDR2 sequences are LGHDT and YNNKEL (reference sequence). V lost 1 base and J lost 4; bases outside the gene matches: 6. This CDR3 comprises 16 residues. The CDR3 DNA reads TGTGCCAGCAGCCAAGTCGCGGGGGGAGCTTACAATGAGCAGTTCTTC. Encoded protein: CASSQVAGGAYNEQFF.

The rearrangement joins TRBV2 to TRBJ1-6; 8 nucleotides align to TRBD1. This CDR3 region has 17 residues. The J segment lost 3 bases and the V segment lost 6 bases, leaving 10 bases of the junction unmatched. Germline V gene sequence: CDR1 SNHLY, CDR2 FYNNEI. CDR3 DNA: TGTGCCAGCAGCCCTCCGGGACAGGCCATCTATAATTCACCCCTCCACTTT. Encoded protein: CASSPPGQAIYNSPLHF.

This clone has just one count. V gene TRBV2 combines with J gene TRBJ2-5, with 7 bases lining up with TRBD2. The V gene end was trimmed by 8 bases and the J gene end by 3 bases; junction bases not matched to a gene: 9. The germline V gene encodes CDR1 SNHLY and CDR2 FYNNEI. The CDR3 runs to 14 residues. CDR3 sequence reads: CASPRGLAEETQYF. CDR3 coding DNA: TGTGCCAGCCCCCGTGGGCTAGCGGAAGAGACCCAGTACTTC.

This clone showed up just a few times. This rearrangement joins TRBV6-5 to TRBJ1-2; TRBD1 matches 8 bases. Germline CDR1 reads MNHEY; CDR2 reads SVGAGI. V trimming: 6 bases; J trimming: 4 bases; junction bases outside the gene matches: 7. The CDR3 has 14 amino acids. CDR3 in DNA: TGTGCCAGCAGGCAGGGGGCGAGAGGCTATGGCTACACCTTC. This translates into CASRQGARGYGYTF.

V gene TRBV12-3 or TRBV12-4 combines with J gene TRBJ1-6; TRBD1 matches at 7 bases. V was pared by 8 bases and J by 8 bases, with 6 bases of the junction left unmatched. This CDR3 has 13 amino acids. CDR3 bases: TGTGCCAGCCAACAGGGGCGGGATTCACCCCTCCACTTT. Its translation: CASQQGRDSPLHF.

This rearrangement joins TRBV2 to TRBJ2-1, with TRBD1 matching over 10 bases. This CDR3 spans 12 amino acids. Germline CDR1 and CDR2: SNHLY and FYNNEI. V lost 6 bases to trimming and J lost 7 bases; unmatched junction nucleotides: 0. The CDR3 is CASRGQGNEQFF. The CDR3 DNA reads TGTGCCAGCAGGGGACAGGGGAATGAGCAGTTCTTC. Drawing the rest from reference TRBV2 and TRBJ2-1, the complete variable domain is EPEVTQTPSHQVTQMGQEVILRCVPISNHLYFYWYRQILGQKVEFLVSFYNNEISEKSEIFDDQFSVERPDGSNFTLKIRSTKLEDSAMYFCASRGQGNEQFFGPGTRLTVL.

The V call is TRBV7-9, the J call TRBJ2-7; TRBD1 might be the D (6 bases). Trimming cost V 4 bases and J 9 bases, with 19 bases left between them. Per the germline V gene, CDR1 is SEHNR and CDR2 is FQNEAQ (reference sequence). This CDR3 region has 14 residues. The CDR3 DNA sequence: TGTGCCAGCAGCTCAGGGGCCTTAGGGCTGGGGCAGTACTTC. The encoded protein is CASSSGALGLGQYF.

The chain is built from TRBV4-2 and TRBJ2-1; 12 bases match TRBD2. V shed 6 bases and J 6 bases; nucleotides not matched to a gene: 6. Per the germline V gene, CDR1 is LGHNA and CDR2 is YNFKEQ. CDR3 length: 15 amino acids. The CDR3 bases are TGTGCCAGCAGTTATAGACTAGCGGGAGCCAATGAGCAGTTCTTC. Protein: CASSYRLAGANEQFF.

This clone was counted between two and nine times. Germline and junction disagree at one end, which may indicate a read error. The V call is TRBV5-1, the J call TRBJ1-2; D might be TRBD1 (6 bases). Per the germline V gene, CDR1 is SGHRS and CDR2 is YFSETQ. The length of the CDR3 is 13 residues. The CDR3 spells CASRLKGGYGYTF. CDR3 coding DNA: TGCGCCAGCCGCTTGAAAGGGGGCTATGGCTACACCTTC.